The next 8 T cell receptor beta chains were all read from a single sample in a study of blood T cell repertoires in COVID-19. Produced via immunoSEQ multiplex PCR; TCRdb's table is partial and in-frame only. The sample carries under 300,000 clones, approximately 90% recorded once. The sample comprised PBMCs or T cells enriched from blood (not recorded which). Source of these receptors: a woman aged 40 to 50 with acute COVID-19.

The V call is TRBV3-1 (or the pseudogene TRBV3-2), the J call TRBJ2-2; 7 nucleotides match TRBD2. The CDR3 spans 17 residues. J gave up 2 bases and V 2 bases, and 8 bases lay outside the gene matches. Per the germline V gene, CDR1 is LGHDT and CDR2 is YNNKEL (reference sequence). CDR3 loop: CASSQPVLARNTGELFF. The CDR3 DNA follows: TGTGCCAGCAGCCAACCTGTACTAGCGAGAAACACCGGGGAGCTGTTTTTT.

V is TRBV3-1 (or the pseudogene TRBV3-2) and J is TRBJ2-7, with D possibly matching TRBD1 (6 bases). Germline lookup yields CDR1 LGHDT and CDR2 YNNKEL (reference sequence). The CDR3 spans 14 residues. Between the trimmed V and J ends, which lost 8 bases and 0 bases, there was a span of 14 bases. CDR3 coding DNA: TGTGCCAGCGGGGGCGGAGTCGACTCCTACGAGCAGTACTTC. This translates into CASGGGVDSYEQYF.

The chain recombines TRBV5-1 with TRBJ2-3, with 7 bases matching TRBD2. The CDR3 is made up of 15 amino acids. Germline V gene data show CDR1 as SGHRS and CDR2 as YFSETQ. Trimming cost V 0 bases and J 1 base; bases outside gene matches: 2. The CDR3 bases are TGCGCCAGCAGCTTGGATGGGAGGGGCACAGATACGCAGTATTTT. It codes for CASSLDGRGTDTQYF.

The rearrangement links TRBV2 to TRBJ2-5, with D tentatively TRBD2 (7 bases). Trimming took 8 bases from V and 0 from J, leaving 13 bases between them. Germline V gene sequence: CDR1 SNHLY, CDR2 FYNNEI. This CDR3 is 14 amino acids long. The CDR3 DNA sequence: TGTGCCAGCGCTAGCGGACAGTACCAAGAGACCCAGTACTTC. Translating it yields CASASGQYQETQYF.

The rearrangement joins TRBV2 to TRBJ1-2; D is unresolved. Trimming stripped 3 bases from V and 8 bases from J, with 13 bases between. The CDR3 loop spans 13 amino acids. CDR1 SNHLY and CDR2 FYNNEI come from the germline V gene. Here the CDR3 reads CASSDLVNRGYTF. In DNA form, the CDR3 reads TGTGCCAGCAGTGATCTGGTAAATCGGGGCTACACCTTC.

V gene TRBV30 combines with J gene TRBJ1-1, with a possible D match to TRBD1 (6 bases). The length of the CDR3 is 15 residues. Germline values: CDR1 GTSNPN, CDR2 SVGIG (reference sequence). Trimming shortened V by 5 bases and J by 1 base, and 17 bases separated the two germline ends. The CDR3 DNA reads TGTGCCTGGGGTGGAGGTTTCAGGGGGAACACTGAAGCTTTCTTT. Translating gives CAWGGGFRGNTEAFF.

The table lists this clone with a count of one. V and J are TRBV7-2 and TRBJ1-5, with TRBD1 matching over 7 bases. The length of the CDR3 is 17 residues. V shed 0 bases and J 4 bases; nucleotides not matched to a gene: 9. Germline lookup yields CDR1 SGHTA and CDR2 FQGNSA. CDR3 coding DNA: TGTGCCAGCAGCTTAGCGGTGGGGGCAGGGGGGAATCAGCCCCAGCATTTT. It is translated as CASSLAVGAGGNQPQHF.

This sequence joins TRBV5-4 and TRBJ2-3, with no clear D. The CDR3 loop spans 14 amino acids. Germline V gives CDR1 SGHNT, CDR2 YYREEE (reference sequence). The V and J ends lost 2 bases and 0 bases respectively, with 7 bases between them. This CDR3 reads CASSFRTSTDTQYF. CDR3 DNA: TGTGCCAGCAGCTTTCGAACTAGCACAGATACGCAGTATTTT.